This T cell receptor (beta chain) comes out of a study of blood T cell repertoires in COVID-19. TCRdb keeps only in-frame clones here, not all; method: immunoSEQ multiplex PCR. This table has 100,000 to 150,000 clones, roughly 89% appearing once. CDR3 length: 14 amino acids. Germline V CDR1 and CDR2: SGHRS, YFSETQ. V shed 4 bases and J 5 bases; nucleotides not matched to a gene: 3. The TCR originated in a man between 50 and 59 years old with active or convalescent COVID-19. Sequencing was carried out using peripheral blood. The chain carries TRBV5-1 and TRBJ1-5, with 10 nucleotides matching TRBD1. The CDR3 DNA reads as TGCGCCAGCAGCCCCGGGACAGGGGATCAGCCCCAGCATTTT. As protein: CASSPGTGDQPQHF.